This TCR beta chain appears in the sequencing data of a study of blood T cells in healthy people across ages. This clonotype was counted between two and nine times. Its specificity is not known. Findings and limits, study-wide: TCR beta diversity per million T cells fell roughly linearly with age. The study found more naive CD4+ cells and higher diversity in long-lived than aged donors.

Sample-barcoded 5' priming and a J-beta primer mix drove a second PCR of 7 to 11 cycles. The template-switch adaptor, which had 12 random nucleotides, put a tag on each cDNA molecule. Each sample yielded at least 3 million CDR3-containing paired-end reads. TCRdb recomputed calls from the 5' RACE reads with MiXCR, one row per CDR3 protein. The sample includes approximately 1.5 million distinct CDR3 sequences, about 35% of them seen just once. This receptor was identified in a woman aged 25 to 39 in good health. The material sequenced was blood.

The DNA for the CDR3 is TGTGCCAGCAGCCGGAAGCTAGCGGGCGCGAACACCGGGGAGCTGTTTTTT. Its translation is CASSRKLAGANTGELFF. The chain is built from TRBV4-2 and TRBJ2-2; TRBD2 matches 8 bases. This CDR3 has 17 amino acids. V shed 4 bases and J 0 bases; nucleotides not matched to a gene: 7. Germline V gene sequence: CDR1 LGHNA, CDR2 YNFKEQ.